These 25 T cell receptor beta chains originate from one sample sequenced in a study of blood T cell repertoires in COVID-19 (dated by TCRdb to the early 2020s). The method was the immunoSEQ multiplex PCR assay. What TCRdb holds here is the immuneACCESS table cut down to in-frame rearrangements. Part of the clones is not present; checked against another copy, under half of the missing clones reflect an unresolved V gene, and the others are unexplained. This sample has more than 200,000 clones in its table, and roughly 83% of those were observed once. The ten largest clones capture 27% of the sample. The material sequenced was peripheral blood. These receptors all stem from a man between 35 and 55 years old with acute or convalescent COVID-19.

The V call is TRBV5-6, the J call TRBJ2-3; 7 positions match TRBD2. Germline V gives CDR1 SGHDT, CDR2 YYEEEE. V lost 2 bases to trimming and J lost 2 bases; unmatched junction nucleotides: 8. This CDR3 is built from 16 residues. CDR3 sequence: CASSLVSGRATDTQYF. The CDR3 coding sequence is TGTGCCAGCAGCTTAGTTAGTGGGAGGGCCACAGATACGCAGTATTTT. Together with reference TRBV5-6 and TRBJ2-3, the CDR3 gives the full variable domain: DAGVTQSPTHLIKTRGQQVTLRCSPKSGHDTVSWYQQALGQGPQFIFQYYEEEERQRGNFPDRFSGHQFPNYSSELNVNALLLGDSALYLCASSLVSGRATDTQYFGPGTRLTVL.

The chain carries TRBV29-1 and TRBJ1-3, with 7 bases that match TRBD1. Per the germline V gene, CDR1 is SQVTM and CDR2 is ANQGSEA. V lost 4 bases to trimming and J lost 2 bases; unmatched junction nucleotides: 8. The CDR3 runs to 15 residues. The CDR3 DNA sequence: TGCAGCGTTGGGGTTGCGACAGGGACTGGAAACACCATATATTTT. Its protein is CSVGVATGTGNTIYF. The whole variable domain, remainder taken from reference TRBV29-1 and TRBJ1-3, is SAVISQKPSRDICQRGTSLTIQCQVDSQVTMMFWYRQQPGQSLTLIATANQGSEATYESGFVIDKFPISRPNLTFSTLTVSNMSPEDSSIYLCSVGVATGTGNTIYFGEGSWLTVV.

The chain joins TRBV10-3 to TRBJ2-2; TRBD1 aligns across 7 bases. V shed 2 bases, J shed 3 bases, and the junction held 6 bases outside the gene matches. Germline CDR1 is ENHRY and CDR2 is SYGVKD. The CDR3 runs 16 residues. The CDR3 nucleotides read TGTGCCATCAGTGAGGCCGGGACAGTTGACACCGGGGAGCTGTTTTTT. Translation: CAISEAGTVDTGELFF.

There are a few counts of this clone. V and J are TRBV5-4 and TRBJ1-1, with D possibly being TRBD1 (6 bases). CDR3 length: 13 amino acids. The ends were cut back, 0 bases at V and 14 bases at J, with 17 bases in the middle. CDR1 SGHNT and CDR2 YYREEE come from the germline V gene (reference sequence). As DNA, the CDR3 is TGTGCCAGCAGCTTGGACCAGGGGAGAGAGTGGTTCTTT. Residues: CASSLDQGREWFF.

CDR3 region: CASSVRTGLYNEQFF. CDR3 DNA sequence: TGTGCCAGCAGCGTACGAACAGGTCTCTACAATGAGCAGTTCTTC. The chain carries TRBV9 and TRBJ2-1; the D gene is possibly TRBD1 (5 bases). Trimming left V 1 base short and J 3 bases short, with 11 bases between. The CDR3 has 15 residues. The germline V gene encodes CDR1 SGDLS and CDR2 YYNGEE.

The rearrangement uses TRBV2 and TRBJ1-2; D unresolved. This CDR3 contains 12 residues. Trimming left V 7 bases short and J 4 bases short, with 10 bases between. Germline lookup yields CDR1 SNHLY and CDR2 FYNNEI. CDR3 protein: CASTGGSYGYTF. The CDR3 DNA is TGTGCCAGCACCGGAGGGTCCTATGGCTACACCTTC.

The V gene is TRBV7-2, the J gene TRBJ1-5; the D is unclear. Trimming took 3 bases from V and 3 from J, leaving 6 bases between them. Germline assignment: CDR1 SGHTA and CDR2 FQGNSA. This CDR3 region has 13 residues. The CDR3 is CASSLSVNQPQHF. Written as DNA, the CDR3 is TGTGCCAGCAGCTTGAGTGTCAATCAGCCCCAGCATTTT.

This chain joins TRBV29-1 and TRBJ1-1, with D possibly being TRBD1 (5 bases). There are 13 residues in the CDR3. Germline V gene data show CDR1 as SQVTM and CDR2 as ANQGSEA. V was pared by 8 bases and J by 1 base, with 14 bases between. The CDR3 protein is CSYRLHTNTEAFF. CDR3 coding DNA: TGCAGCTACAGGTTACACACGAACACTGAAGCTTTCTTT.

V is TRBV3-1 (or the pseudogene TRBV3-2) and J is TRBJ2-3; weak D call: TRBD2 (6 bases). The CDR3 is 15 amino acids. The V gene's germline CDR1 is LGHDT and CDR2 YNNKEL (reference sequence). V was trimmed by 3 bases and J by 0 bases, leaving 10 bases between them. The CDR3 DNA sequence: TGTGCCAGCAGCCACCGGGAGCCGAGCACAGATACGCAGTATTTT. This gives the protein CASSHREPSTDTQYF.

The V gene is TRBV11-3, the J gene TRBJ2-1, with a tentative D call TRBD1 (5 bases). This CDR3 comprises 14 residues. CDR1 is SGHNT, CDR2 YENEEA, per germline. With 4 bases removed from V and 7 bases from J, the gap between germline ends came to 14 bases. The CDR3 reads CASSSGPAGNEQFF. The CDR3, as DNA: TGTGCCAGCAGCTCCGGCCCCGCAGGGAATGAGCAGTTCTTC.

This clone was picked up one time. The V and J genes are TRBV4-1 and TRBJ1-3; the D is unclear. The CDR3 totals 17 residues. Germline lookup yields CDR1 MGHRA and CDR2 YSYEKL. Trimming took 4 bases from V and 1 from J, leaving 17 bases between them. CDR3 sequence (DNA): TGCGCCAGCAGCCCCCGGGCCCACGGGGAATCTGGAAACACCATATATTTT. This translates into CASSPRAHGESGNTIYF.

This clone was observed a handful of times. V gene TRBV6-6 combines with J gene TRBJ1-2, with 10 nucleotides matching TRBD1. This CDR3 spans 14 amino acids. CDR1 MNHNY and CDR2 SVGAGI come from the germline V gene (reference sequence). V lost 5 bases and J lost 6; bases outside the gene matches: 6. CDR3 residues: CASSGQGGRHGYTF. CDR3 DNA: TGTGCCAGCAGTGGACAGGGGGGGCGTCATGGCTACACCTTC.

This chain uses TRBV5-1 with TRBJ1-6; unclear D gene. The CDR3 has 12 amino acids. Germline V gene data show CDR1 as SGHRS and CDR2 as YFSETQ. V lost 8 bases, J lost 9 bases, and 12 bases lay in between. CDR3 nucleotide sequence: TGCGCCAGTGCCGGGGAGGGTTCACCCCTCCACTTT. Its protein product is CASAGEGSPLHF.

The J gene is TRBJ1-1, the V gene TRBV6-4; D gene unclear. Trimming took 2 bases from V and 2 from J, leaving 6 bases between them. Per germline, CDR1 MRHNA and CDR2 SNTAGT. The length of the CDR3 is 13 residues. CDR3 in DNA: TGTGCCAGCAGTGACAGCGATAACACTGAAGCTTTCTTT. This gives the protein CASSDSDNTEAFF.

This clone was recorded once. The chain carries TRBV30 and TRBJ2-7; 10 bases map to TRBD2. J was trimmed by 6 bases and V by 0 bases; bases with no gene match: 5. Per germline, CDR1 GTSNPN and CDR2 SVGIG (reference sequence). The CDR3 totals 14 residues. CDR3 nucleotides: TGTGCCTGGAGTGTAGATCTAGCGGGAGTCGAGCAGTACTTC. Protein sequence: CAWSVDLAGVEQYF.

This chain connects TRBV18 to TRBJ1-6; 8 nucleotides line up with TRBD1. CDR1 and CDR2 (germline): KGHSH, LQKENI. This CDR3 is 13 amino acids long. J was trimmed by 8 bases and V by 4 bases; bases with no gene match: 1. The CDR3 DNA follows: TGTGCCAGCTCACTACAGGGGGATTCACCCCTCCACTTT. Amino acids: CASSLQGDSPLHF.

This clone was observed a single time. The chain recombines TRBV30 with TRBJ1-1, with 7 bases aligning to TRBD1. CDR1 is GTSNPN, CDR2 SVGIG, per germline (reference sequence). This CDR3 spans 14 amino acids. J gave up 1 base and V 5 bases, and 7 bases lay outside the gene matches. The CDR3 sequence is CAWLTGAPNTEAFF. The CDR3 region has the DNA TGTGCCTGGTTAACAGGGGCTCCGAACACTGAAGCTTTCTTT.

This chain links TRBV9 with TRBJ1-2; D may be TRBD1 (5 bases). CDR3 length: 17 amino acids. Germline V gene lookup returns CDR1 SGDLS and CDR2 YYNGEE. Trimming removed 4 bases at V and 7 bases at J, with 26 bases between. The chain's CDR3 is CASSPAGGVIGASGYTF. For the CDR3, the DNA is TGTGCCAGCAGCCCCGCTGGGGGGGTGATAGGGGCTAGTGGCTACACCTTC.

The chain links TRBV3-1 (or the pseudogene TRBV3-2) to TRBJ2-1; 9 bases align to TRBD2. The ends lost 3 bases at V and 3 bases at J; junction bases unmatched: 3. The CDR3 has 15 residues. Germline assignment: CDR1 LGHDT and CDR2 YNNKEL (reference sequence). DNA of the CDR3: TGTGCCAGCAGCCATATTAGCGGGAGCTACAATGAGCAGTTCTTC. Its translation is CASSHISGSYNEQFF.

The chain uses TRBV7-9 and TRBJ2-1, with 7 bases lining up with TRBD2. CDR1 is SEHNR, CDR2 FQNEAQ, per germline (reference sequence). CDR3 length equals 15 residues. With 5 bases clipped from V and 8 bases from J, the junction kept 12 bases outside the gene matches. DNA of the CDR3: TGTGCCAGCAGCCGCGGGCGGGAGTCAAGGGATGAGCAGTTCTTC. It codes for CASSRGRESRDEQFF.

The chain combines TRBV30 with TRBJ1-2, with a tentative D call TRBD1 (5 bases). Germline V CDR1 and CDR2: GTSNPN, SVGIG (reference sequence). V lost 7 bases to trimming and J lost 4 bases, with 10 bases between them. CDR3 length: 11 amino acids. CDR3 sequence: CASRGLYGYTF. The CDR3 region has the DNA TGTGCCTCAAGGGGTCTCTATGGCTACACCTTC.

The rearrangement uses TRBV18 and TRBJ1-5; TRBD1 aligns across 7 bases. CDR3 size: 15 residues. Germline V gene lookup returns CDR1 KGHSH and CDR2 LQKENI. The V and J ends lost 2 bases and 8 bases, in that order; junction bases with no gene match: 9. The CDR3, as DNA: TGTGCCAGCTCACCAGGAGGAGGGGGCAGGGAGCCCCAGCATTTT. Its protein product is CASSPGGGGREPQHF.

This clone appeared a few times. This chain uses TRBV12-3 or TRBV12-4 with TRBJ2-3; no clear D. The CDR3 sequence is 11 residues long. V lost 3 bases and J 5 bases, leaving 3 bases between the germline ends. In DNA, the CDR3 is TGTGCCAGCAGTTTCGGAGATACGCAGTATTTT. The encoded protein is CASSFGDTQYF.

V usage is TRBV30 and J usage is TRBJ1-6; D remains unclear. The CDR3 totals 13 residues. Germline V gives CDR1 GTSNPN, CDR2 SVGIG (reference sequence). Trimming cost V 1 base and J 9 bases, with 10 bases left between them. CDR3 protein: CAWSEDAVSPLHF. The CDR3 DNA reads TGTGCCTGGAGTGAGGATGCGGTTTCACCCCTCCACTTT.

The chain recombines TRBV4-1 with TRBJ2-2, with 10 bases lining up with TRBD2. V shed 3 bases, J shed 5 bases, and the junction held 6 bases outside the gene matches. The CDR3 covers 16 residues. CDR1 is MGHRA and CDR2 is YSYEKL in the germline V gene. CDR3 protein: CASSQRTSGKTGELFF. The CDR3 DNA is TGCGCCAGCAGCCAGAGGACTAGCGGCAAAACCGGGGAGCTGTTTTTT.